These 25 T cell receptor beta chains originate from one sample sequenced in a study of read filtering for tumor transcriptome and immune sequencing. The library was built from about 0.4 ug RNA with molecular barcoded adaptors for alpha/delta and beta/gamma chains. TCRdb re-called the reads with MiXCR, one entry per CDR3 protein. The repertoire holds about 62,000 distinct CDR3 sequences, with approximately 18% as singletons. The sequencing input was a population of CD138-negative cells sorted from bone marrow. The receptors derive from a donor at least 40 years old with multiple myeloma.

This clonotype came up many times. The CDR3 nucleotides are TGTGCCAGCAGTAGCGGGAGATTTGAGACCCAGTACTTC. As protein: CASSSGRFETQYF. The chain joins TRBV6-2 or TRBV6-3 to TRBJ2-5, with TRBD2 matching over 8 bases. The CDR3 consists of 13 residues. V was clipped by 5 bases and J by 5 bases; unmatched bases: 4. The germline V gene has CDR1 MNHEY and CDR2 SVGEGT.

Ten or more counts support this clonotype. The CDR3 loop reads CASSPDTQETQYF. The CDR3 DNA reads TGTGCCAGCAGCCCTGACACACAAGAGACCCAGTACTTC. V and J are TRBV5-6 and TRBJ2-5; D gene uncertain. Looked up from germline, CDR1 is SGHDT and CDR2 is YYEEEE. CDR3 size: 13 residues. V lost 4 bases to trimming and J lost 2 bases, with 9 bases between them. The full variable domain, its missing parts supplied by reference TRBV5-6 and TRBJ2-5, is DAGVTQSPTHLIKTRGQQVTLRCSPKSGHDTVSWYQQALGQGPQFIFQYYEEEERQRGNFPDRFSGHQFPNYSSELNVNALLLGDSALYLCASSPDTQETQYFGPGTRLLVL.

This clonotype was found a few times. V gene TRBV20-1 combines with J gene TRBJ1-1; D may be TRBD1 (6 bases). The germline gives CDR1 DFQATT, CDR2 SNEGSKA (reference sequence). This CDR3 has 13 amino acids. V shed 5 bases and J shed 4 bases, with 14 bases lying between them. This CDR3 is CSAVKTGLTEAFF. In DNA form, the CDR3 reads TGCAGTGCTGTCAAAACAGGGCTCACTGAAGCTTTCTTT.

This clonotype was seen at least ten times. CDR3 loop: CASSYGQAKTDEQFF. In DNA, the CDR3 is TGTGCCAGCAGTTACGGACAGGCCAAGACGGATGAGCAGTTCTTC. The chain carries TRBV6-2 or TRBV6-3 and TRBJ2-1, with 7 bases lining up with TRBD1. The ends lost 2 bases at V and 8 bases at J; junction bases unmatched: 9. The germline V gene encodes CDR1 MNHEY and CDR2 SVGEGT. This CDR3 contains 15 residues.

In DNA form, the CDR3 reads TGTGCCAGCAGCATATCAGGGGGCGCCTCTAATGGCTACACCTTC. It is translated as CASSISGGASNGYTF. This chain uses TRBV7-2 with TRBJ1-2; 8 bases map to TRBD1. This CDR3 contains 15 residues. CDR1 is SGHTA and CDR2 is FQGNSA in the germline V gene. V lost 5 bases to trimming and J lost 6 bases; unmatched junction nucleotides: 11.

As concerns this clonotype: This may be a read error: a much more frequent sequence differs by one nucleotide. This chain links TRBV9 with TRBJ1-2, with D perhaps matching TRBD1 (5 bases). V lost 4 bases and J lost 6, with 25 bases in between. The CDR3 length is 17 residues. The V gene's germline CDR1 is SGDLS and CDR2 YYNGEE. CDR3 in amino acids: CASSSLGARASYHGYTF. The CDR3 nucleotides are TGTGCCAGCAGCTCCCTAGGGGCGAGGGCATCCTACCATGGCTACACCTTC.

The sample holds many counts of this clonotype. The rearrangement links TRBV10-3 to TRBJ2-5; D is undetermined. The V end was cut by 7 bases, the J end by 0 bases, with 9 bases between. The CDR3 extends over 13 amino acids. Germline CDR1 and CDR2: ENHRY and SYGVKD. In DNA, the CDR3 is TGTGCCATCAAAGACAACAACCAAGAGACCCAGTACTTC. Amino acids: CAIKDNNQETQYF.

This clonotype showed up many times. The gene calls are TRBV4-1 and TRBJ2-3; D is uncertain. Germline CDR1 MGHRA, CDR2 YSYEKL. V lost 6 bases and J lost 4, with 5 bases in between. The CDR3 runs 11 residues. CDR3: CASREADTQYF. The CDR3 DNA is TGCGCCAGCAGGGAAGCAGATACGCAGTATTTT.

This clonotype was found many times. The chain recombines TRBV28 with TRBJ2-4; D remains unclear. V lost 6 bases, J lost 0 bases, and 9 bases lay in between. Germline lookup yields CDR1 MDHEN and CDR2 SYDVKM. The CDR3 spans 14 residues. CDR3 loop: CASSPRLAKNIQYF. CDR3 in DNA: TGTGCCAGCAGCCCCCGCCTAGCCAAAAACATTCAGTACTTC.

V and J are TRBV30 and TRBJ1-3; no definite D call. V lost 5 bases to trimming and J lost 0 bases, with 5 bases between them. The CDR3 runs to 12 residues. The germline V gene has CDR1 GTSNPN and CDR2 SVGIG (reference sequence). This chain's CDR3 is CAWELSGNTIYF. CDR3 sequence (DNA): TGTGCCTGGGAACTCTCTGGAAACACCATATATTTT. Supplemented by reference TRBV30 and TRBJ1-3, the full variable domain reads SQTIHQWPATLVQPVGSPLSLECTVEGTSNPNLYWYRQAAGRGLQLLFYSVGIGQISSEVPQNLSASRPQDRQFILSSKKLLLSDSGFYLCAWELSGNTIYFGEGSWLTVV.

This clonotype was seen many times. V usage is TRBV5-1 and J usage is TRBJ2-3; possible D gene TRBD1, 6 bases. The V end lost 0 bases, the J end lost 4 bases, and 12 bases lay between the germline ends. Germline loops: CDR1 SGHRS, CDR2 YFSETQ. This CDR3 comprises 15 residues. The chain's CDR3 is CASSLESGDPDTQYF. Here the CDR3 DNA reads TGCGCCAGCAGCTTGGAGTCAGGGGATCCAGATACGCAGTATTTT.

The chain is built from TRBV9 and TRBJ2-2, with D possibly matching TRBD1 (5 bases). The germline V gene encodes CDR1 SGDLS and CDR2 YYNGEE. The V end lost 3 bases, the J end lost 4 bases, and 19 bases lay between the germline ends. This CDR3 region has 17 residues. In nucleotides, the CDR3 is TGTGCCAGCAGCGAACTTAGGCCAGGGTCCGGCACCGGGGAGCTGTTTTTT. It translates to CASSELRPGSGTGELFF.

This clonotype was recorded at least ten times. J is TRBJ2-7 and V is TRBV18; 8 bases match TRBD1. This CDR3 has 15 amino acids. Germline V CDR1 and CDR2: KGHSH, LQKENI. V was clipped by 2 bases and J by 6 bases; unmatched bases: 9. The CDR3: CASSPEPGGLAEQYF. CDR3 in DNA: TGTGCCAGCTCACCAGAGCCAGGGGGCTTAGCCGAGCAGTACTTC. The entire variable domain, with the rest obtained from reference TRBV18 and TRBJ2-7, is as follows: NAGVMQNPRHLVRRRGQEARLRCSPMKGHSHVYWYRQLPEEGLKFMVYLQKENIIDESGMPKERFSAEFPKEGPSILRIQQVVRGDSAAYFCASSPEPGGLAEQYFGPGTRLTVT.

This clonotype was found a few times. This chain connects TRBV7-6 to TRBJ2-7; D remains ambiguous. CDR1 and CDR2 (germline): SGHVS, FNYEAQ. The CDR3 is made up of 12 amino acids. V was shortened by 5 bases and J by 4 bases, with 9 bases between the two germline ends. This CDR3 reads CASSDDIYEQYF. The CDR3 DNA follows: TGTGCCAGCAGCGACGACATTTACGAGCAGTACTTC.

Of note for this clonotype: Relative to the germline gene, one junction end is altered; a read error may explain this. The chain links TRBV20-1 to TRBJ1-5; no clear D. Germline V gene lookup returns CDR1 DFQATT and CDR2 SNEGSKA (reference sequence). The CDR3 runs 13 residues. DNA for the CDR3: TGCAGTGCTAGCTCCCAGGCTGGTCAGCCCCCGCATTTT. It encodes CSASSQAGQPPHF.

In its sample, this clonotype was seen a few times. The CDR3 loop is CASSRTGGGQPQHF. The DNA of the CDR3 is TGTGCCAGCAGTCGGACAGGGGGCGGTCAGCCCCAGCATTTT. V and J are TRBV6-5 and TRBJ1-5; 11 bases are shared with TRBD1. The trim removed 5 bases at V and 6 bases at J, leaving 3 bases unmatched. The CDR3 has 14 amino acids. Per the germline V gene, CDR1 is MNHEY and CDR2 is SVGAGI.

This clonotype was detected many times. V is TRBV28 and J is TRBJ2-5; TRBD1 or TRBD2 may be the D gene (5 bases each). Germline-derived CDR1 and CDR2 are MDHEN and SYDVKM. Trimming shortened V by 5 bases and J by 0 bases, and 10 bases separated the two germline ends. The CDR3 runs 14 residues. CDR3 loop: CASSPGRYQETQYF. The CDR3 bases are TGTGCCAGCAGTCCGGGACGGTACCAAGAGACCCAGTACTTC.

This clonotype appeared many times. The V gene is TRBV2, the J gene TRBJ2-1; 9 bases are shared with TRBD2. V was clipped by 7 bases and J by 0 bases; unmatched bases: 4. Germline V lookup: CDR1 SNHLY, CDR2 FYNNEI. The CDR3 covers 15 residues. CDR3 sequence: CASNLAGSSYNEQFF. CDR3 nucleotide sequence: TGTGCCAGCAATCTAGCGGGGAGCTCCTACAATGAGCAGTTCTTC.

This clonotype was detected many times. The chain uses TRBV5-4 and TRBJ2-5, with D maybe TRBD2 (6 bases). V was shortened by 5 bases and J by 5 bases, with 13 bases between the two germline ends. The CDR3 contains 13 residues. Germline CDR1 and CDR2: SGHNT and YYREEE (reference sequence). The CDR3 spells CASRTGTRETQYF. The CDR3 DNA follows: TGTGCCAGCAGAACCGGGACTCGGGAGACCCAGTACTTC.

There are many counts of this clonotype. The CDR3 DNA sequence: TGCAGTGCCGGGAGTTCCTACAATGAGCAGTTCTTC. Residues: CSAGSSYNEQFF. The chain couples TRBV20-1 to TRBJ2-1; weak D call: TRBD2 (6 bases). Per the germline V gene, CDR1 is DFQATT and CDR2 is SNEGSKA (reference sequence). The germline V and J ends were trimmed by 6 bases and 1 base, with 7 bases remaining between them. The CDR3 extends over 12 amino acids.

As to this clonotype: This may arise from a read error, as a much more abundant clone is one base away. This sequence joins TRBV29-1 and TRBJ2-3; no clear D. This CDR3 has 13 residues. V was trimmed by 4 bases and J by 3 bases, leaving 11 bases between them. Germline CDR1 SQVTM, CDR2 ANQGSEA. CDR3: CSVARGETDTQYF. CDR3 in DNA: TGCAGCGTTGCCCGCGGTGAGACAGATACGCAGTATTTT.

This clonotype was counted ten times or more. The gene calls are TRBV2 and TRBJ1-1; 9 bases agree with TRBD1. The germline CDR1 and CDR2 sequences are SNHLY and FYNNEI. The CDR3 sequence is 13 residues long. V trimming: 6 bases; J trimming: 5 bases; junction bases outside the gene matches: 4. The CDR3 DNA sequence: TGTGCCAGCAGGAGACAGGGGGAGACTGAAGCTTTCTTT. Residues: CASRRQGETEAFF.

This clonotype came up a few times. It may be a read error: a sequence one base away is much more abundant. The V gene is TRBV12-3 or TRBV12-4, the J gene TRBJ1-1, with 8 bases lining up with TRBD1. There are 13 residues in the CDR3. Here the CDR3 reads CASSRQGWTEALF. The CDR3 nucleotides are TGTGCCAGCAGTCGACAGGGGTGGACTGAAGCTCTCTTT.

This clonotype was seen ten or more times. The chain is built from TRBV12-3 or TRBV12-4 and TRBJ1-1, with D unclear. The CDR3 is 14 amino acids. V was clipped by 5 bases and J by 1 base, with 11 bases between them. In nucleotides, the CDR3 is TGTGCCAGCAGTCCACTGCGGTGGAACACTGAAGCTTTCTTT. Translation gives CASSPLRWNTEAFF.

A word on this clonotype: This likely reflects a read error, since a far larger clone is one base away. V is TRBV29-1 and J is TRBJ1-4; 11 nucleotides line up with TRBD1. Germline V gene data show CDR1 as SQVTM and CDR2 as ANQGSEA. The length of the CDR3 is 14 residues. CDR3 in DNA: TGCAGCGTTGCCTGGACAGGGGGCGTCAATACGCAGTCTTTT. The encoded protein is CSVAWTGGVNTQSF.